This is a list of T cell receptor beta chains from one sample in a study of cytomegalovirus exposure and HLA in healthy donors. Repertoires were generated with immunoSEQ multiplex PCR, while TCRdb's copy carries only in-frame clones and drops some. The data show roughly 86,000 clones, 60% to 80% seen once. Sequenced input: PBMCs. The receptors stem from a man aged 50-60 years in good health and CMV-seropositive. Both conserved end residues are part of each CDR3. The D gene is left open where the match is weak. Clone size is shown for a subset of rows, as once, few, many or a class of expanded clone.

v_gene	abundance	j_gene	d_gene	CDR3nt	CDR3aa
TRBV30	.	TRBJ1-1	TRBD1	TGTGCCTGGAGTCCCCCCGGCAGGGGGATCACTGAAGCTTTCTTT	CAWSPPGRGITEAFF
TRBV9	.	TRBJ2-2	.	TGTGCCAGCAGCGTAGCAGGATCAGGCAACACCGGGGAGCTGTTTTTT	CASSVAGSGNTGELFF
TRBV9	.	TRBJ2-3	TRBD1	TGTGCCAGCAGCGTAGTGGACAGGGGGGAGACAGATACGCAGTATTTT	CASSVVDRGETDTQYF
TRBV30	.	TRBJ1-2	TRBD1	TGTGCCTGGAGTGTACAGGGGGCTCATGGCTACACCTTC	CAWSVQGAHGYTF
TRBV5-5	few	TRBJ2-7	.	TGTGCCAGCAGCTTGGTTAGGGGAACCTACGAGCAGTACTTC	CASSLVRGTYEQYF
TRBV13	.	TRBJ2-3	TRBD2	TGTGCCAGCAGCCTCAGACTAGCGGGAAGCACAGATACGCAGTATTTT	CASSLRLAGSTDTQYF
TRBV5-1	.	TRBJ2-7	TRBD2	TGCGCCAGCAGCCCGGGGGGCTACGAGCAGTACTTC	CASSPGGYEQYF
TRBV10-3	once	TRBJ1-5	.	TGTGCCATCAGTGATAGGCAGGGTTTCAGTGCAGGTCAGCCCCAGCATTTT	CAISDRQGFSAGQPQHF
TRBV11-2	.	TRBJ1-5	.	TGTGCCAGCAGCCCCCCCGGGGTCAGCAATCAGCCCCAGCATTTT	CASSPPGVSNQPQHF
TRBV30	.	TRBJ1-5	.	TGTGCCTGGAACAGTCAGGGCCTTAATCAGCCCCAGCATTTT	CAWNSQGLNQPQHF
TRBV7-2	.	TRBJ2-2	.	TGTGCCAGCAGCCCAGCAGGTCCGAACACCGGGGAGCTGTTTTTT	CASSPAGPNTGELFF
TRBV27	.	TRBJ1-6	TRBD1	TGTGCCAGCAGTTTATTAATAGGACAGGAGAACAATTCACCCCTCCACTTT	CASSLLIGQENNSPLHF
TRBV10-3	.	TRBJ2-7	TRBD2	TGTGCCATCACAGGGGCTAGCGGGGTCGGCGAGCAGTACTTC	CAITGASGVGEQYF
TRBV18	.	TRBJ1-2	.	TGTGCCAGCTCACCACTCCGGCAGGGTTTAGAGGGCTACACCTTC	CASSPLRQGLEGYTF
TRBV30	.	TRBJ2-3	.	TGTGCCTGGGTTCACCCGGGGTTCACAGATACGCAGTATTTT	CAWVHPGFTDTQYF
TRBV6-5	.	TRBJ1-2	.	TGTGCCAGCAGTTACTTGGACAGAAACTATGGCTACACCTTC	CASSYLDRNYGYTF
TRBV7-8	.	TRBJ2-6	.	TGTGCCAGCAGCTTTACTAGCTCTGGGGCCAACGTCCTGACTTTC	CASSFTSSGANVLTF
TRBV7-9	.	TRBJ1-6	.	TGTGCCAGCAGCTTAACAGGGACCGCTTCACCCCTCCACTTT	CASSLTGTASPLHF
TRBV21-1	few	TRBJ2-7	.	TGTGCCAGCAGCAAAAAAAATTGGGACAGCAACAGCTCCTACGAGCAGTACTTC	CASSKKNWDSNSSYEQYF
TRBV2	.	TRBJ2-5	.	TGTGCCAGCAGTGTACAATCAGGGCTCCAAGAGACCCAGTACTTC	CASSVQSGLQETQYF
TRBV7-2	.	TRBJ2-3	.	TGTGCCAGCAGCAACGACAGACGCACAGATACGCAGTATTTT	CASSNDRRTDTQYF
TRBV6-5	.	TRBJ2-1	TRBD1	TGTGCCAGCAGTTACTCTACAGGGGGTTACAATGAGCAGTTCTTC	CASSYSTGGYNEQFF
TRBV5-1	.	TRBJ1-2	TRBD1	TGCGCCAGCAGCTTAGGACAGGAGGCCTATGGCTACACCTTC	CASSLGQEAYGYTF
TRBV18	.	TRBJ2-3	.	TGTGCCAGCTCGCGAGATACGCAGTATTTT	CASSRDTQYF